These T cell receptor beta chains were read from a single sample in a study of blood T cell repertoires in COVID-19. The assay was immunoSEQ multiplex PCR, and TCRdb's table has in-frame clones only and misses some. The table records a few hundred thousand clones, 86% of them present only once. The sequenced sample was peripheral blood. The receptors shown here come from a man of 80 years or more with acute or convalescent COVID-19. CDR3s include the opening cysteine and the closing phenylalanine or tryptophan. D genes are given only for firm matches. Clone size is stated in some rows and not others, as once, few, many or a class when expanded.

CATSRDVYNEQFF | TGTGCCACCAGCAGAGATGTATACAATGAGCAGTTCTTC | . | . | TRBJ2-1 | TRBV15
CASSLLLGAFSGNTIYF | TGTGCCAGCAGTTTATTATTAGGGGCCTTCTCTGGAAACACCATATATTTT | . | . | TRBJ1-3 | TRBV28
CASSWGGSRVGYTF | TGTGCCAGCAGCTGGGGCGGGAGCCGGGTTGGCTACACCTTC | . | . | TRBJ1-2 | TRBV5-5
CASSRGTGSEETQYF | TGCGCCAGCAGCCGAGGGACAGGCTCTGAAGAGACCCAGTACTTC | TRBD1 | . | TRBJ2-5 | TRBV5-1
CASSQEYSGNTIYF | TGTGCCAGCAGCCAAGAGTACTCTGGAAACACCATATATTTT | . | . | TRBJ1-3 | TRBV3-1/TRBV3-2
CASSLAQGALNEQFF | TGCGCCAGCAGCTTGGCCCAGGGGGCCCTCAATGAGCAGTTCTTC | TRBD1 | . | TRBJ2-1 | TRBV5-1
CASSSGLAGVRGRETQYF | TGTGCCAGCAGCTCCGGACTAGCGGGAGTACGGGGGAGAGAGACCCAGTACTTC | TRBD2 | . | TRBJ2-5 | TRBV7-3
CASSFSLRRSNQPQHF | TGTGCCAGCAGCTTTTCCCTCCGGAGAAGCAATCAGCCCCAGCATTTT | . | . | TRBJ1-5 | TRBV5-6
CASTARDNSPLHF | TGTGCCAGTACTGCCCGAGATAATTCACCCCTCCACTTT | . | few | TRBJ1-6 | TRBV19
CATSRAGDMNEPSTDTQYF | TGTGCCACCAGCAGAGCCGGCGACATGAACGAGCCTAGCACAGATACGCAGTATTTT | . | . | TRBJ2-3 | TRBV15
CASSYGTGETQYF | TGTGCCAGCAGTTACGGGACAGGGGAGACCCAGTACTTC | TRBD1 | . | TRBJ2-5 | TRBV6-5
CASSDPRGGQEQYF | TGTGCCAGCAGTGACCCCCGGGGGGGTCAAGAGCAGTACTTC | TRBD2 | . | TRBJ2-7 | TRBV2
CASSLTATNEKLFF | TGCGCCAGCAGCTTGACAGCAACTAATGAAAAACTGTTTTTT | . | . | TRBJ1-4 | TRBV5-1
CASSGGPAGSGNTIYF | TGTGCCAGCAGTGGAGGTCCGGCGGGCTCTGGAAACACCATATATTTT | . | . | TRBJ1-3 | TRBV2
CASSGSYEQYF | TGTGCCAGCAGTGGGAGCTACGAGCAGTACTTC | . | . | TRBJ2-7 | TRBV6-6
CASSLRTGAYNEQFF | TGCGCCAGCAGCTTACGGACAGGGGCCTACAATGAGCAGTTCTTC | TRBD1 | . | TRBJ2-1 | TRBV5-1
CATSTGREQFF | TGCGCCACCTCGACAGGGCGTGAGCAGTTCTTC | TRBD1 | . | TRBJ2-1 | TRBV24-1
CASSVTPGGSGANVLTF | TGTGCCAGCAGCGTAACGCCGGGAGGGTCTGGGGCCAACGTCCTGACTTTC | TRBD2 | once | TRBJ2-6 | TRBV9
CASSLGEQGSWTEAFF | TGTGCCAGCAGCTTAGGGGAACAGGGGAGTTGGACTGAAGCTTTCTTT | TRBD1 | . | TRBJ1-1 | TRBV7-9
CASRGAANTGELFF | TGTGCCAGCAGGGGGGCCGCGAACACCGGGGAGCTGTTTTTT | . | . | TRBJ2-2 | TRBV3-1/TRBV3-2
CASSYSSTSREAFF | TGTGCCAGCAGTTACTCGTCGACAAGCCGTGAAGCTTTCTTT | . | . | TRBJ1-1 | TRBV6-6
CAISDGTSGSYEQYF | TGTGCCATCAGTGACGGGACTAGCGGGAGCTACGAGCAGTACTTC | TRBD2 | . | TRBJ2-7 | TRBV10-3
CASSEGRAGNTIYF | TGTGCCAGCAGTGAAGGGAGGGCTGGAAACACCATATATTTT | . | . | TRBJ1-3 | TRBV6-1
CATMKGYSNQPQHF | TGTGCCACCATGAAGGGGTATAGCAATCAGCCCCAGCATTTT | . | . | TRBJ1-5 | TRBV19
CASSQVQGSTEAFF | TGTGCCAGCAGCCAAGTCCAGGGGAGCACTGAAGCTTTCTTT | . | once | TRBJ1-1 | TRBV3-1/TRBV3-2
CASSRRASSYYNEQFF | TGTGCCAGCAGCCGTCGGGCTAGCTCTTACTACAATGAGCAGTTCTTC | . | . | TRBJ2-1 | TRBV3-1/TRBV3-2
CASSLRASSYNEQFF | TGTGCCAGCAGTTTGCGGGCGAGCTCCTACAATGAGCAGTTCTTC | . | . | TRBJ2-1 | TRBV28
CASSEDPFQPQHF | TGTGCCAGCAGTGAAGATCCGTTTCAGCCCCAGCATTTT | . | . | TRBJ1-5 | TRBV6-1
CASSRGTGVLNYGYTF | TGTGCCAGCAGCCGAGGAACAGGAGTACTTAACTATGGCTACACCTTC | . | . | TRBJ1-2 | TRBV7-8
CASSIGGSAGYTF | TGTGCCAGCAGTATCGGGGGAAGTGCTGGCTACACCTTC | . | . | TRBJ1-2 | TRBV2
CASRRQGETEAFF | TGTGCCAGCAGACGACAGGGAGAGACTGAAGCTTTCTTT | TRBD1 | . | TRBJ1-1 | TRBV3-1/TRBV3-2
CASSDWSYGYTF | TGCGCCAGCAGTGATTGGAGTTATGGCTACACCTTC | . | . | TRBJ1-2 | TRBV10-1
CSVDREVTEAFF | TGCAGCGTTGACAGGGAAGTAACTGAAGCTTTCTTT | . | . | TRBJ1-1 | TRBV29-1
CASSWGGTQYF | TGTGCCAGCAGCTGGGGGGGTACGCAGTATTTT | TRBD2 | . | TRBJ2-3 | TRBV5-6
CASSPGQGPYEQYF | TGCGCCAGCAGCCCGGGACAGGGACCCTACGAGCAGTACTTC | TRBD1 | . | TRBJ2-7 | TRBV5-1